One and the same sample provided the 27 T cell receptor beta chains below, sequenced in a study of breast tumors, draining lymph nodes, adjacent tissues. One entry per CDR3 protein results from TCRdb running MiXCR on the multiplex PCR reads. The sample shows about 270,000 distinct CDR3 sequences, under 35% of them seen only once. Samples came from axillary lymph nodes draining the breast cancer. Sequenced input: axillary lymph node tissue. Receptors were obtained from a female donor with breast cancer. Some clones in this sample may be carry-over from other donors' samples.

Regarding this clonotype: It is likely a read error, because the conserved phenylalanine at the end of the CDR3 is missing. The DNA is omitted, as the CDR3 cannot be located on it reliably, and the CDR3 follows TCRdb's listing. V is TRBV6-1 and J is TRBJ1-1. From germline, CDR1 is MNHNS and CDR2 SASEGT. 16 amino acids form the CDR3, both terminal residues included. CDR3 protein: CASSEGVGLKLSLDSS.

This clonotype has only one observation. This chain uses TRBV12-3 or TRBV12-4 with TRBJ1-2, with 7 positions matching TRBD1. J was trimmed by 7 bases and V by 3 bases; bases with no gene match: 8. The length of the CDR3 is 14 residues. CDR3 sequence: CASSLSRGQSGYTF. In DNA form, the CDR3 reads TGTGCCAGCAGTTTGAGTAGGGGGCAGAGTGGCTACACCTTC.

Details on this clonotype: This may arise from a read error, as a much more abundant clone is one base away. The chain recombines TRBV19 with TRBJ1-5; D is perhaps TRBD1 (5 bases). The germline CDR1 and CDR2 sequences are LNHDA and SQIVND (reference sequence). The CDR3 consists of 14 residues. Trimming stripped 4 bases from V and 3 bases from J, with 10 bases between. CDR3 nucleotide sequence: TGTGCCAGTAGTAGCTTTGGGGCCAATCAGCCCCAGCATTTT. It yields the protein CASSSFGANQPQHF.

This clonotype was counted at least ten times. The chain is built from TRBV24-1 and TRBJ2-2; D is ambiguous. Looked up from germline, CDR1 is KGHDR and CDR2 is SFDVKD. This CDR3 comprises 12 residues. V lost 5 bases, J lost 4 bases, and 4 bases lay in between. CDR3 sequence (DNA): TGTGCCACCAGTGGTGGCACCGGGGAGCTGTTTTTT. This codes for CATSGGTGELFF.

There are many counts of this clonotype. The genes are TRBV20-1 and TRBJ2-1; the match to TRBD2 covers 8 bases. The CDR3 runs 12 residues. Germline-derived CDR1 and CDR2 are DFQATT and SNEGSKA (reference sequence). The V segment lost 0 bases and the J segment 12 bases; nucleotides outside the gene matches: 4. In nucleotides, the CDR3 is TGCAGTGCTAGAGATCGTACTAGCGGGCAGTTCTTC. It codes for CSARDRTSGQFF.

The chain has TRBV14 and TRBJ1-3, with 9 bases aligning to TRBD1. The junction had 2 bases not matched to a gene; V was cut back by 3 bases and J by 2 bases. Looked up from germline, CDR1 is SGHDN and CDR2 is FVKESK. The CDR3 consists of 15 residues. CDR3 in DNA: TGTGCCAGCAGCCAGGACAGGGGCGCTGGAAACACCATATATTTT. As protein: CASSQDRGAGNTIYF.

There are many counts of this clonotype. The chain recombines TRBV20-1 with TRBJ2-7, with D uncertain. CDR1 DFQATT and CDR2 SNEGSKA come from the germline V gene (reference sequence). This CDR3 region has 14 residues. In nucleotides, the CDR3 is TGCAGCTCTAGACAAAATGGAGTATCCTACGAGCAGTACTTC. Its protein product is CSSRQNGVSYEQYF.

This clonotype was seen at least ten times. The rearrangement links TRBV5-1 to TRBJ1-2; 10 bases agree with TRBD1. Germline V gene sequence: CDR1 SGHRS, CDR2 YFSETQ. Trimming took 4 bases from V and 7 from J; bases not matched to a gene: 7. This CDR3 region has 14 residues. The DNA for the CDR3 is TGCGCCAGCAGCCAGACAGGGGGCAAGTTTGGCTACACCTTC. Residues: CASSQTGGKFGYTF.

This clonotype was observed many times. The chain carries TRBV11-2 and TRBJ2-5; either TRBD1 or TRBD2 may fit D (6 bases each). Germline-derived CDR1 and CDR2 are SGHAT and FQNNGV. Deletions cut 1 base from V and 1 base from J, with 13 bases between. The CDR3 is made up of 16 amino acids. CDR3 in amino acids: CASSLARSGAQETQYF. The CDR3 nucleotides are TGTGCCAGCAGCTTAGCTCGCTCGGGGGCCCAAGAGACCCAGTACTTC.

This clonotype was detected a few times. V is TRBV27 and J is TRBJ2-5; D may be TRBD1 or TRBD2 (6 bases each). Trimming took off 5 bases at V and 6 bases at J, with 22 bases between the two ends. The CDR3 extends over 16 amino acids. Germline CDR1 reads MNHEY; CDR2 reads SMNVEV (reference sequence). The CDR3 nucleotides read TGTGCCAGCAGTCGGGGGTTGGGGCAGGGGTTGCAGACCCAGTACTTC. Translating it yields CASSRGLGQGLQTQYF.

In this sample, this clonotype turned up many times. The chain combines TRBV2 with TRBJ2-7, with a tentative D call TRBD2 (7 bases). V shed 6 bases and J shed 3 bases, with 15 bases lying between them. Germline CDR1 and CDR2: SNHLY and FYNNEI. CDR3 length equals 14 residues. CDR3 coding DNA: TGTGCCAGCAGCCCCGGGGGGCTTGGCTACGAGCAGTACTTC. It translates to CASSPGGLGYEQYF.

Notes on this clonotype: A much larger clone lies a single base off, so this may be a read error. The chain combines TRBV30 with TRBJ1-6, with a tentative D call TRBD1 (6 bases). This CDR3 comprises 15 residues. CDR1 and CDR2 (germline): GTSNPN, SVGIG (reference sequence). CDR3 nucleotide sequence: TGTGCCTGGAGTGCGGGGGGCGCTTATAATTCACCCCTCCGCTTT. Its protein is CAWSAGGAYNSPLRF. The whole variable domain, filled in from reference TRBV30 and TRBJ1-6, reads SQTIHQWPATLVQPVGSPLSLECTVEGTSNPNLYWYRQAAGRGLQLLFYSVGIGQISSEVPQNLSASRPQDRQFILSSKKLLLSDSGFYLCAWSAGGAYNSPLRFGNGTRLTVT.

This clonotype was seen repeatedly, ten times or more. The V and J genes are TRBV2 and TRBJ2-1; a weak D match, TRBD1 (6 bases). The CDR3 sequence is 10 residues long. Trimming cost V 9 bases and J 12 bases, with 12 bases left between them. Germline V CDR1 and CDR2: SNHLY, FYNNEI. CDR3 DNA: TGTGCCAGTAGCTCGGACAGGCAGTTCTTC. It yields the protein CASSSDRQFF.

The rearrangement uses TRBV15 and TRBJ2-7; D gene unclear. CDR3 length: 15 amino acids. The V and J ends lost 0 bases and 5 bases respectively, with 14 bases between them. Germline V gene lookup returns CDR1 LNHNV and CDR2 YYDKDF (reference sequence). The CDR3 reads CATSRDQGLPHEQYF. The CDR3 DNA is TGTGCCACCAGCAGAGATCAAGGCCTCCCCCACGAGCAGTACTTC.

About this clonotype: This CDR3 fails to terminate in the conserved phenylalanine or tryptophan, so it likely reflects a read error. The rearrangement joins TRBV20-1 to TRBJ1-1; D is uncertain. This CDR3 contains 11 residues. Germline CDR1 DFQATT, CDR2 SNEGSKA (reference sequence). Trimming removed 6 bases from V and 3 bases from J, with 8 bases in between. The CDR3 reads CSAIRDTEAFV. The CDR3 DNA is TGCAGTGCCATAAGGGACACTGAAGCTTTCGTT.

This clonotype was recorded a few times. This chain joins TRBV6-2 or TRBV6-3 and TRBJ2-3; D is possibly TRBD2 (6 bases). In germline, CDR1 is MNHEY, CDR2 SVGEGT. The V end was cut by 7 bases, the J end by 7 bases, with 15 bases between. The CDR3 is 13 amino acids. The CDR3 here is CASNTWRGNTQYF. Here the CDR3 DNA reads TGTGCCAGCAACACCTGGCGGGGAAATACGCAGTATTTT.

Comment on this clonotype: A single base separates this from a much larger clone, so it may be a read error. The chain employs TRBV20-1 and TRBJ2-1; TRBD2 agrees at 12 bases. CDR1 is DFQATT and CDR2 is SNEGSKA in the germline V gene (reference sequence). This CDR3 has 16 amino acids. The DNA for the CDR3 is TGCGGTGCTAGATCTATGACTAGCGGGGGCAACAATGAGCAGTTCTTC. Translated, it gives CGARSMTSGGNNEQFF.

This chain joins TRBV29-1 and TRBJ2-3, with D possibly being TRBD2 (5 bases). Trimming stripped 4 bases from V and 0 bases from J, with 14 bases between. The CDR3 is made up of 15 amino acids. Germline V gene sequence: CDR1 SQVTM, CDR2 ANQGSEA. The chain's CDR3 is CSVGSPGSSTDTQYF. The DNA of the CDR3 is TGCAGCGTTGGATCCCCGGGGTCTAGCACAGATACGCAGTATTTT.

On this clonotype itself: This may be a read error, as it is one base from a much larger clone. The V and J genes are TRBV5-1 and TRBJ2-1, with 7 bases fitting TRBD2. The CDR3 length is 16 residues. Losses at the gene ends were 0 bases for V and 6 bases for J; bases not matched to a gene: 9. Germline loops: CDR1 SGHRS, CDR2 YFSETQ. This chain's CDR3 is CASSLDPAGSRNEQFF. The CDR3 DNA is TGCGCCAGCAGCTTGGATCCAGCGGGAAGCCGCAATGAGCAGTTCTTC. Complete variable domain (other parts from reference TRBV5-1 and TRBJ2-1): KAGVTQTPRYLIKTRGQQVTLSCSPISGHRSVSWYQQTPGQGLQFLFEYFSETQRNKGNFPGRFSGRQFSNSRSEMNVSTLELGDSALYLCASSLDPAGSRNEQFFGPGTRLTVL.

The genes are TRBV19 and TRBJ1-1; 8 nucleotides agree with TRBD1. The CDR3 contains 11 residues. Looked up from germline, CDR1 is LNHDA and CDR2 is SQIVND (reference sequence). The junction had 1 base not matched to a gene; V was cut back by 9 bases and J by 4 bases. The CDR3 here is CASGQGTEAFF. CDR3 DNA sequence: TGTGCCAGCGGACAGGGCACTGAAGCTTTCTTT.

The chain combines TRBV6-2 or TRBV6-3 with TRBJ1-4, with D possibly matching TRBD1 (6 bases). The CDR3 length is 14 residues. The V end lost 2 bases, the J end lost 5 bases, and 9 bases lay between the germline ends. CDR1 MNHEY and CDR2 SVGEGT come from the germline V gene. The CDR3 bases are TGTGCCAGCAGTTACGGACAGATGAATGAAAAACTGTTTTTT. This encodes CASSYGQMNEKLFF.

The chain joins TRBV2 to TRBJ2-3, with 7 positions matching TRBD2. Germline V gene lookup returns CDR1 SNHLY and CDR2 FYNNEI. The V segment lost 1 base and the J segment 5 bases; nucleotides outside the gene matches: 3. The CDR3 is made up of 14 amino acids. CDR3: CASSEVGGKDTQYF. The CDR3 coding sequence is TGTGCCAGCAGTGAAGTGGGAGGGAAAGATACGCAGTATTTT.

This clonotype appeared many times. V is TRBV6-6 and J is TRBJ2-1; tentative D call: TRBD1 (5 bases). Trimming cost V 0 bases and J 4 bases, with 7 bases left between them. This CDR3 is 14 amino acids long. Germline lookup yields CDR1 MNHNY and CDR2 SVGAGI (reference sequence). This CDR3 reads CASSYSRVYNEQFF. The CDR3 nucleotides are TGTGCCAGCAGTTACTCCAGGGTTTACAATGAGCAGTTCTTC.

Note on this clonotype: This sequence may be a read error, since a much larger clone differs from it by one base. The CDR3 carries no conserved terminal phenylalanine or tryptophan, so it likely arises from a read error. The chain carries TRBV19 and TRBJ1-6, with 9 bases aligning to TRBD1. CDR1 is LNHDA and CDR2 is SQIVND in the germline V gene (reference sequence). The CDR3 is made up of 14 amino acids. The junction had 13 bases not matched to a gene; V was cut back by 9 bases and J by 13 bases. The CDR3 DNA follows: TGTGCCAGCAGAGAGGGACAGGGAGTCTCCCCCCTCCACCTT. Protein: CASREGQGVSPLHL.

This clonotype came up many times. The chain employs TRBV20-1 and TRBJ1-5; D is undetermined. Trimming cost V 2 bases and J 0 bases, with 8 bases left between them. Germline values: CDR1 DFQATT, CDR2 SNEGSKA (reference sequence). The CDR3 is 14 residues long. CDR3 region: CSARRGVSNQPQHF. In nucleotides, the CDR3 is TGCAGTGCTAGACGCGGAGTTAGCAATCAGCCCCAGCATTTT.

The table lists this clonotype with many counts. This CDR3 reads CSVEGGSEQYF. CDR3 in DNA: TGCAGCGTTGAAGGAGGGAGCGAGCAGTACTTC. The rearrangement joins TRBV29-1 to TRBJ2-7; a weak D match, TRBD2 (5 bases). The CDR3 totals 11 residues. The V end lost 1 base, the J end lost 6 bases, and 7 bases lay between the germline ends. Germline CDR1 SQVTM, CDR2 ANQGSEA.

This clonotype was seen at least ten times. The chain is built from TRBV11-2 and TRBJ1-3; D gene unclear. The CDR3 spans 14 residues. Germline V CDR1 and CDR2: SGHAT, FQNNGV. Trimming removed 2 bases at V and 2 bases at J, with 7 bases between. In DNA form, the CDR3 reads TGTGCCAGCAGCTTAAACAGAGCTGGAAACACCATATATTTT. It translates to CASSLNRAGNTIYF.